This TCR beta chain is drawn from a study of blood T cell repertoires in COVID-19. As for the study in general: PBMCs, B-cell-depleted T cells, or T cells were the source of the cDNA or gDNA that made up the material.

Germline V gives CDR1 MNHEY, CDR2 SVGEGT. Trimming left V 5 bases short and J 0 bases short, with 11 bases between. CDR3 length equals 15 residues. Per the original methods: Reference gene primer amplification in the assay estimated nucleated cell counts. Here immunoSEQ multiplex PCR was the method, and the copy in TCRdb shows in-frame clones only, minus some. D and trimming come from the DNA, and the V and J calls and clone size come from that table. The repertoire holds more than 50,000 clones, with around 79% as singletons. The chain couples TRBV6-2 or TRBV6-3 to TRBJ2-1; possible D gene TRBD2, 5 bases. This TCR was sampled from a man in his sixties or seventies with active or convalescent COVID-19. Sequences were obtained from peripheral blood. The chain's CDR3 is CASSPGEISYNEQFF. CDR3 bases: TGTGCCAGCAGTCCCGGGGAGATCTCCTACAATGAGCAGTTCTTC.